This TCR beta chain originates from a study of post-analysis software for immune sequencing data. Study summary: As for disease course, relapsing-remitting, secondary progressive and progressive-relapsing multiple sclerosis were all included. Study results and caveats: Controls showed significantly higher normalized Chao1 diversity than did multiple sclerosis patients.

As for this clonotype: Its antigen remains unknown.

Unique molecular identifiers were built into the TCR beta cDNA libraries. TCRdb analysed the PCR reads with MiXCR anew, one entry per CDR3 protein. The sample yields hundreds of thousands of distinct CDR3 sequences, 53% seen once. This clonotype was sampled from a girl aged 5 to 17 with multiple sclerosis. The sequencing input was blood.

This CDR3 is CASSPRTGQPLHF. The CDR3 DNA reads TGTGCCAGCAGCCCGAGGACAGGACAACCCCTCCACTTT. The chain recombines TRBV7-3 with TRBJ1-6, with 7 bases aligning to TRBD1. The CDR3 sequence is 13 residues long. The V gene end was trimmed by 5 bases and the J gene end by 12 bases; junction bases not matched to a gene: 7. In germline, CDR1 is SGHTA, CDR2 FQGTGA.